This TCR beta chain was retrieved from a study of control samples from healthy donors and cancer patients. Germline V lookup: CDR1 SGHTA, CDR2 FQGNSA. Trimming took off 4 bases at V and 8 bases at J, with 14 bases between the two ends. This CDR3 comprises 14 residues. Clones were sequenced by immunoSEQ multiplex PCR, and TCRdb holds only the in-frame ones, with some missing. Seen here are more than 95,000 clones, more than 75% observed once, and the top ten hold about 2.9%. This sequence originates from a man in his 60s in good health. This chain links TRBV7-2 with TRBJ1-4; D may be TRBD1 (5 bases). Sequencing was carried out using blood. The CDR3 spells CASSSSGGDEKLFF. Written as DNA, the CDR3 is TGTGCCAGCAGCTCCTCGGGGGGAGACGAAAAACTGTTTTTT.